These 3 T cell receptor beta chains were all obtained from the same sample, sequenced in a study of blood T cell repertoires in COVID-19. Profiling relied on immunoSEQ multiplex PCR, and the TCRdb table lists in-frame clones only, not all of them. This repertoire shows roughly 260,000 clones, more than 60% found once; its top ten account for roughly 4.2%. Sequences were obtained from peripheral blood. All receptors come from a woman in her 40s with active or convalescent COVID-19.

This clone has a handful of counts. V is TRBV19 and J is TRBJ1-3; D may be TRBD1 (6 bases). Germline CDR1 is LNHDA and CDR2 is SQIVND (reference sequence). V shed 7 bases and J shed 2 bases, with 18 bases lying between them. This CDR3 has 16 residues. The CDR3 sequence is CASMVQGLTPGNTIYF. The DNA for the CDR3 is TGTGCCAGTATGGTTCAGGGGCTCACCCCTGGAAACACCATATATTTT.

This sequence joins TRBV7-3 and TRBJ1-2; a weak D match, TRBD1 (6 bases). V was shortened by 0 bases and J by 5 bases, with 13 bases between the two germline ends. The V gene's germline CDR1 is SGHTA and CDR2 FQGTGA. There are 15 residues in the CDR3. The CDR3 sequence is CASSLTGSGEYGYTF. In nucleotides, the CDR3 is TGTGCCAGCAGCTTAACAGGCTCAGGGGAATATGGCTACACCTTC.

V usage is TRBV7-3 and J usage is TRBJ2-2; 10 bases are a match to TRBD1. Germline V gene lookup returns CDR1 SGHTA and CDR2 FQGTGA. This CDR3 is built from 15 residues. V trimming: 5 bases; J trimming: 5 bases; junction bases outside the gene matches: 5. The CDR3 coding sequence is TGTGCCAGCAGCCGAACGGGACAGGGGACCGGGGAGCTGTTTTTT. It codes for CASSRTGQGTGELFF.